The rows below give T cell receptor beta chains drawn from one sample of a study of control samples from healthy donors and cancer patients. TCRdb's table, derived via immunoSEQ multiplex PCR, lists solely in-frame clones and lacks some. The sample lists about 150,000 clones; 75% to 95% were seen once. Input material: blood. The receptor set was obtained from a woman aged 35 to 49 in good health. Each CDR3 is given with its conserved first and last residue. A D gene is named only where the DNA matches it firmly. A row's size may be missing; if present it is once, few, many or a size class.

D gene: NA; clone size: NA; J gene: TRBJ1-2; V gene: TRBV3-1/TRBV3-2; CDR3 DNA: TGTGCCAGCAGCCAAGGAGTCTATGGCTACACCTTC; CDR3 protein: CASSQGVYGYTF
D gene: NA; clone size: NA; J gene: TRBJ1-2; V gene: TRBV3-1/TRBV3-2; CDR3 DNA: TGTGCCAGCAGCTCTAGGGAGGGGGTGAGCTATGGCTACACCTTC; CDR3 protein: CASSSREGVSYGYTF
D gene: TRBD1; clone size: NA; J gene: TRBJ1-5; V gene: TRBV6-5; CDR3 DNA: TGTGCCACCCGTCGGGGACAGCAGAGCAATCAGCCCCAGCATTTT; CDR3 protein: CATRRGQQSNQPQHF
D gene: TRBD1; clone size: NA; J gene: TRBJ1-2; V gene: TRBV5-1; CDR3 DNA: TGCGCCAGCAGCTTCCAGGGGGAACAGGGCCTCGGGGACTATGGCTACACCTTC; CDR3 protein: CASSFQGEQGLGDYGYTF
D gene: NA; clone size: once; J gene: TRBJ1-2; V gene: TRBV4-2; CDR3 DNA: TGTGCCAGCAGCCAAGGAGGTGGTACAGGTGACTATGGCTACACCTTC; CDR3 protein: CASSQGGGTGDYGYTF
D gene: NA; clone size: NA; J gene: TRBJ1-5; V gene: TRBV19; CDR3 DNA: TGTGCCAGTAGTACCGGAGAGGCCCATCAGCCCCAGCATTTT; CDR3 protein: CASSTGEAHQPQHF
D gene: NA; clone size: NA; J gene: TRBJ1-2; V gene: TRBV9; CDR3 DNA: TGTGCCAGCAGCGTAAATAGGGACACCTCAGGCGGCTATGGCTACACCTTC; CDR3 protein: CASSVNRDTSGGYGYTF
D gene: NA; clone size: NA; J gene: TRBJ1-1; V gene: TRBV5-1; CDR3 DNA: TGCGCCAGCAGCATAAATAGACAGAACACTGAAGCTTTCTTT; CDR3 protein: CASSINRQNTEAFF
D gene: NA; clone size: NA; J gene: TRBJ2-1; V gene: TRBV5-1; CDR3 DNA: TGCGCCAGCAGCCGCGAGACCTACAATGAGCAGTTCTTC; CDR3 protein: CASSRETYNEQFF
D gene: NA; clone size: NA; J gene: TRBJ2-1; V gene: TRBV6-2/TRBV6-3; CDR3 DNA: TGTGCCAGCAGTCCCTTTAACAGTTACTCCTACAATGAGCAGTTCTTC; CDR3 protein: CASSPFNSYSYNEQFF
D gene: NA; clone size: NA; J gene: TRBJ1-1; V gene: TRBV5-4; CDR3 DNA: TGTGCCAGCAGCCTACAAGGGTCGAACACTGAAGCTTTCTTT; CDR3 protein: CASSLQGSNTEAFF
D gene: NA; clone size: NA; J gene: TRBJ1-3; V gene: TRBV4-1; CDR3 DNA: TGCGCCAGCAGCCAAGAAAATGGAAACACCATATATTTT; CDR3 protein: CASSQENGNTIYF
D gene: NA; clone size: once; J gene: TRBJ2-5; V gene: TRBV12-2; CDR3 DNA: TGTGCAATTGGGGGGCAGAGAAGCCAGTACTTC; CDR3 protein: CAIGGQRSQYF
D gene: TRBD1; clone size: NA; J gene: TRBJ1-5; V gene: TRBV7-2; CDR3 DNA: TGTGCCAGCAGCTTAGTCCAGGGGGCGACGAATCAGCCCCAGCATTTT; CDR3 protein: CASSLVQGATNQPQHF
D gene: TRBD2; clone size: NA; J gene: TRBJ2-7; V gene: TRBV2; CDR3 DNA: TGTGCCAGCACCGGGATCGGGGGGGGTAAGTCCTCCTACGAGCAGTACTTC; CDR3 protein: CASTGIGGGKSSYEQYF
D gene: TRBD1; clone size: NA; J gene: TRBJ1-2; V gene: TRBV4-2; CDR3 DNA: TGTGCCAGCAGCCATCCAGGACAGGGGGGGCCTAGTGGCTACACCTTC; CDR3 protein: CASSHPGQGGPSGYTF
D gene: NA; clone size: once; J gene: TRBJ2-1; V gene: TRBV4-1; CDR3 DNA: TGCGCCAGCAGCCAAGAATCAGGGATCAATGAGCAGTTCTTC; CDR3 protein: CASSQESGINEQFF
D gene: NA; clone size: NA; J gene: TRBJ1-4; V gene: TRBV3-1/TRBV3-2; CDR3 DNA: TGTGCCAGCAGCCCCCCAGGGGAGGCCGAAAAACTGTTTTTT; CDR3 protein: CASSPPGEAEKLFF
D gene: NA; clone size: NA; J gene: TRBJ1-1; V gene: TRBV19; CDR3 DNA: TGTGCCAGTAGTGGGGAAGGTAGGACTGAAGCTTTCTTT; CDR3 protein: CASSGEGRTEAFF
D gene: NA; clone size: NA; J gene: TRBJ1-4; V gene: TRBV5-4; CDR3 DNA: TGTGCCAGCAGCTTGGAAGGGGCTAATGAAAAACTGTTTTTT; CDR3 protein: CASSLEGANEKLFF
D gene: NA; clone size: once; J gene: TRBJ1-2; V gene: TRBV5-5; CDR3 DNA: TGTGCCAGCAGCTTGGCCGGCAGGATGGGGATCTATGGCTACACCTTC; CDR3 protein: CASSLAGRMGIYGYTF
D gene: NA; clone size: NA; J gene: TRBJ2-5; V gene: TRBV3-1/TRBV3-2; CDR3 DNA: TGTGCCAGCAGCCTTGGCCAGAGACAAGAGACCCAGTACTTC; CDR3 protein: CASSLGQRQETQYF
D gene: NA; clone size: NA; J gene: TRBJ1-1; V gene: TRBV6-5; CDR3 DNA: TGTGCCAGCAGTCCGGTGATCGAGGTGAACACTGAAGCTTTCTTT; CDR3 protein: CASSPVIEVNTEAFF
D gene: TRBD1; clone size: once; J gene: TRBJ1-2; V gene: TRBV5-6; CDR3 DNA: TGTGCCAGCAGCCCCGGGACAGCGTCGTTTGGCTACACCTTC; CDR3 protein: CASSPGTASFGYTF
D gene: NA; clone size: few; J gene: TRBJ1-2; V gene: TRBV25-1; CDR3 DNA: TGTGCCAGCAGACAGGGAACGGGTAACTATGGCTACACCTTC; CDR3 protein: CASRQGTGNYGYTF
D gene: TRBD1; clone size: NA; J gene: TRBJ2-5; V gene: TRBV7-2; CDR3 DNA: TGTGCCAGCAGCCAAGGGACAGTCGAGACCCAGTACTTC; CDR3 protein: CASSQGTVETQYF
D gene: NA; clone size: NA; J gene: TRBJ1-3; V gene: TRBV7-9; CDR3 DNA: TGTGCCAGCAGCTTAGGAGGGCTGACCTCTGGAAACACCATATATTTT; CDR3 protein: CASSLGGLTSGNTIYF
D gene: TRBD2; clone size: NA; J gene: TRBJ2-2; V gene: TRBV5-8; CDR3 DNA: TGTGCCAGCAGCCTAGGACTAGCGGCCACCGGGGAGCTGTTTTTT; CDR3 protein: CASSLGLAATGELFF
D gene: NA; clone size: NA; J gene: TRBJ1-2; V gene: TRBV5-1; CDR3 DNA: TGCGCCAGCAGCTTGGCCAACGGAAATGGCTACACCTTC; CDR3 protein: CASSLANGNGYTF
D gene: NA; clone size: NA; J gene: TRBJ2-7; V gene: TRBV7-8; CDR3 DNA: TGTGCCAGCAGCTTAGGCAGGGTCTCCTACGAGCAGTACTTC; CDR3 protein: CASSLGRVSYEQYF
D gene: TRBD2; clone size: NA; J gene: TRBJ2-1; V gene: TRBV4-1; CDR3 DNA: TGCGCCAGCAGCCAAGACCCAGCGGGGGCCGGGAATGAGCAGTTCTTC; CDR3 protein: CASSQDPAGAGNEQFF
D gene: NA; clone size: NA; J gene: TRBJ1-1; V gene: TRBV4-1; CDR3 DNA: TGCGCCAGCAGCATACTACAGGCAGGGAGCACTGAAGCTTTCTTT; CDR3 protein: CASSILQAGSTEAFF
D gene: NA; clone size: NA; J gene: TRBJ2-5; V gene: TRBV5-6; CDR3 DNA: TGTGCCAGCAGCTTGGGACCACAAACGGGGGAGACCCAGTACTTC; CDR3 protein: CASSLGPQTGETQYF
D gene: NA; clone size: NA; J gene: TRBJ2-7; V gene: TRBV28; CDR3 DNA: TGTGCCAGCAGCCTTGGGGGGACTGTCTCCTACGAGCAGTACTTC; CDR3 protein: CASSLGGTVSYEQYF
D gene: NA; clone size: once; J gene: TRBJ1-5; V gene: TRBV11-2; CDR3 DNA: TGTGCCAGCAGCTTCGATGGTAACAGCAATCAGCCCCAGCATTTT; CDR3 protein: CASSFDGNSNQPQHF
D gene: TRBD2; clone size: NA; J gene: TRBJ2-7; V gene: TRBV29-1; CDR3 DNA: TGCAGCGTTGAAGTTCGGCGGGGGGAGTACGAGCAGTACTTC; CDR3 protein: CSVEVRRGEYEQYF
D gene: NA; clone size: NA; J gene: TRBJ1-1; V gene: TRBV7-9; CDR3 DNA: TGTGCCACCCGTGAGGTGGCCACTGGTGAAGCTTTCTTT; CDR3 protein: CATREVATGEAFF
D gene: NA; clone size: NA; J gene: TRBJ2-2; V gene: TRBV7-3; CDR3 DNA: TGTGCCAGCAGCCCGGCCTTAGGCCGCACCGGGGAGCTGTTTTTT; CDR3 protein: CASSPALGRTGELFF
D gene: NA; clone size: NA; J gene: TRBJ2-3; V gene: TRBV12-5; CDR3 DNA: TGTGCTAGTGGTAGGGGCCTTACAGGAGACACAGATACGCAGTATTTT; CDR3 protein: CASGRGLTGDTDTQYF